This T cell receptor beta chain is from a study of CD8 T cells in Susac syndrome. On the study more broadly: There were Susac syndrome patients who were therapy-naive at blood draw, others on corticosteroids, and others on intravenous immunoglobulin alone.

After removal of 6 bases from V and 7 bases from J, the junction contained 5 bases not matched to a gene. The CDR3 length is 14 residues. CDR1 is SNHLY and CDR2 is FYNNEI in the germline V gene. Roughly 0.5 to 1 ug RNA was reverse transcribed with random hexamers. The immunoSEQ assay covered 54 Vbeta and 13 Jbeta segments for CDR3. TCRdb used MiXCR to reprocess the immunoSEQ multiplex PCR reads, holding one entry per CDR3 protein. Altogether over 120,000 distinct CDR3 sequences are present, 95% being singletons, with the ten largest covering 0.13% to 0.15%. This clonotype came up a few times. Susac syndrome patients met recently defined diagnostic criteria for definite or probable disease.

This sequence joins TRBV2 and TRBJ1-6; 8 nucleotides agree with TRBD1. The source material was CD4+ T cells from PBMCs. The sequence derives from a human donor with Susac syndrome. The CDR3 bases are TGTGCCAGCAGAGGACAGGGCGGGAATTCACCCCTCCACTTT. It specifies CASRGQGGNSPLHF.